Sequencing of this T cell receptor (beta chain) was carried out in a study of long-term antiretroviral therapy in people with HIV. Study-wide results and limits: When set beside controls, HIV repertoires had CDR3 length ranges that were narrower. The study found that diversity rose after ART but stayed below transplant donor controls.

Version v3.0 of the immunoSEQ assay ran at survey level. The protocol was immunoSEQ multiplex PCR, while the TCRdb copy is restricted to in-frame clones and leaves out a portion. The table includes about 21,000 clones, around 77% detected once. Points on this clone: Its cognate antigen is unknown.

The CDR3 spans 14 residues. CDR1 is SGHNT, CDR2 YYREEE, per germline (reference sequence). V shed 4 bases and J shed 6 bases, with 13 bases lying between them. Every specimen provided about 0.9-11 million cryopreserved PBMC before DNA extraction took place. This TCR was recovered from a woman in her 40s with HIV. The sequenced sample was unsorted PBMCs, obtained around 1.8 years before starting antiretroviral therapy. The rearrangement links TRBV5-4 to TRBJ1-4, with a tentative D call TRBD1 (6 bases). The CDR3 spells CASSPKGGDEKLFF. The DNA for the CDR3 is TGTGCCAGCAGCCCGAAGGGGGGAGATGAAAAACTGTTTTTT. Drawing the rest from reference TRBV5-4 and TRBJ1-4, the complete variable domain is ETGVTQSPTHLIKTRGQQVTLRCSSQSGHNTVSWYQQALGQGPQFIFQYYREEENGRGNFPPRFSGLQFPNYSSELNVNALELDDSALYLCASSPKGGDEKLFFGSGTQLSVL.